What follows describes a single T cell receptor (beta chain). Its antigen is unidentified. Every patient was untreated before thyroid surgery. In the source study's methods: Variation in CDR3 across clinicopathological groups served as the basis for constructing a distant-metastasis classifier in papillary thyroid cancer. TCRdb reanalyzed the PCR reads with MiXCR. The V and J calls, along with clone size, are taken from TCRdb and not from the paper's own processing. The sample has under 35,000 clones, less than 40% seen once; the top ten hold roughly 22%. These data originate in a study of metastatic and nonmetastatic thyroid tumors. Overall study: Across blood and tumor or nodule tissue, repertoires from malignant and benign thyroid patients were compared with one another. Study-level findings and limits: In blood and tumor, TCR beta diversity was reportedly significantly higher in malignant thyroid tumors than in benign nodules.

Germline V CDR1 and CDR2: SGHTA, FQGNSA. With 1 base removed from V and 2 bases from J, the gap between germline ends came to 9 bases. This CDR3 region has 14 residues. The chain carries TRBV7-2 and TRBJ2-7; D is unresolved. What was sequenced was tumor tissue. The clonotype comes from a female donor with papillary thyroid cancer or a benign thyroid nodule (not recorded which). Some clones in this sample may be carry-over from other donors' samples. The CDR3 is CASSLGGSAYEQYF. The CDR3 DNA reads as TGTGCCAGCAGCTTAGGGGGATCAGCCTACGAGCAGTACTTC. Full variable domain (rest looked up from reference TRBV7-2 and TRBJ2-7): GAGVSQSPSNKVTEKGKDVELRCDPISGHTALYWYRQSLGQGLEFLIYFQGNSAPDKSGLPSDRFSAERTGGSVSTLTIQRTQQEDSAVYLCASSLGGSAYEQYFGPGTRLTVT.